Below, 7 T cell receptor beta chains from the same sample are listed, as sequenced in a study of blood T cell repertoires in COVID-19. Generated by immunoSEQ multiplex PCR, the TCRdb table keeps only in-frame clones and is missing some. This table has 150,000 to 250,000 clones, around 87% appearing once. The sequenced sample was PBMCs or T cells enriched from blood (not recorded which). These receptors were taken from a woman in her twenties or thirties who had recovered from COVID-19.

This clone was detected a few times. The rearrangement joins TRBV2 to TRBJ1-4, with 11 bases lining up with TRBD1. Germline trimming cut 6 bases from V and 7 bases from J; bases unmatched to any gene: 13. Per the germline V gene, CDR1 is SNHLY and CDR2 is FYNNEI. CDR3 size: 17 residues. CDR3 sequence (DNA): TGTGCCAGCAGCCCCAGGACAGGGGGCGTGGGAAGTGAAAAACTGTTTTTT. This translates into CASSPRTGGVGSEKLFF.

V gene TRBV6-2 or TRBV6-3 combines with J gene TRBJ2-7; TRBD2 matches 12 bases. Germline CDR1 is MNHEY and CDR2 is SVGEGT. CDR3 length equals 16 residues. V shed 5 bases and J 6 bases; nucleotides not matched to a gene: 11. CDR3 in DNA: TGTGCCAGCAGTCACCTACAGACTAGCGGGAGTCCCGAGCAGTACTTC. Translation gives CASSHLQTSGSPEQYF.

This clone was found a few times. V is TRBV28 and J is TRBJ2-3, with TRBD2 matching 8 bases. Germline V lookup: CDR1 MDHEN, CDR2 SYDVKM. The J segment lost 2 bases and the V segment lost 6 bases, leaving 10 bases of the junction unmatched. The CDR3 runs 16 residues. In DNA form, the CDR3 reads TGTGCCAGCAGCAAGGTAGCGGGGCGAAACACAGATACGCAGTATTTT. Protein product: CASSKVAGRNTDTQYF. Full variable domain (rest looked up from reference TRBV28 and TRBJ2-3): DVKVTQSSRYLVKRTGEKVFLECVQDMDHENMFWYRQDPGLGLRLIYFSYDVKMKEKGDIPEGYSVSREKKERFSLILESASTNQTSMYLCASSKVAGRNTDTQYFGPGTRLTVL.

This clone was counted only a few times. This chain joins TRBV12-3 or TRBV12-4 and TRBJ1-1, with TRBD1 as a possible D gene (6 bases). There are 13 residues in the CDR3. V lost 5 bases and J lost 8, with 15 bases in between. The CDR3, as DNA: TGTGCCAGCAGTCACAGGGAGGGCATAGAAGCTTTCTTT. Amino acids: CASSHREGIEAFF.

The CDR3 DNA follows: TGTGCCAGCAGCCCTACCGGGACAGGGGGCTTATACTTC. Its translation is CASSPTGTGGLYF. The V gene is TRBV11-3, the J gene TRBJ2-7; 12 bases align to TRBD1. There are 13 residues in the CDR3. Trimming removed 5 bases from V and 13 bases from J; junction bases left unmatched: 9. Per germline, CDR1 SGHNT and CDR2 YENEEA. Complete variable domain (other parts from reference TRBV11-3 and TRBJ2-7): EAGVVQSPRYKIIEKKQPVAFWCNPISGHNTLYWYLQNLGQGPELLIRYENEEAVDDSQLPKDRFSAERLKGVDSTLKIQPAELGDSAVYLCASSPTGTGGLYFGPGTRLTVT.

The chain uses TRBV5-4 and TRBJ1-1; D unclear. Trimming left V 5 bases short and J 1 base short, with 15 bases between. The V gene's germline CDR1 is SGHNT and CDR2 YYREEE (reference sequence). The CDR3 length is 15 residues. For the CDR3, the DNA is TGTGCCAGCAGTCCCGGTATGCGACAGAACACTGAAGCTTTCTTT. Its translation: CASSPGMRQNTEAFF.

The chain joins TRBV6-5 to TRBJ1-2; tentatively, D is TRBD1 (5 bases). Deletions cut 7 bases from V and 4 bases from J, with 16 bases between. The CDR3 contains 14 residues. Germline CDR1 reads MNHEY; CDR2 reads SVGAGI. The CDR3 region has the DNA TGTGCCAGCAAAGGTACAGGAGACTCCTATGGCTACACCTTC. Its translation: CASKGTGDSYGYTF.